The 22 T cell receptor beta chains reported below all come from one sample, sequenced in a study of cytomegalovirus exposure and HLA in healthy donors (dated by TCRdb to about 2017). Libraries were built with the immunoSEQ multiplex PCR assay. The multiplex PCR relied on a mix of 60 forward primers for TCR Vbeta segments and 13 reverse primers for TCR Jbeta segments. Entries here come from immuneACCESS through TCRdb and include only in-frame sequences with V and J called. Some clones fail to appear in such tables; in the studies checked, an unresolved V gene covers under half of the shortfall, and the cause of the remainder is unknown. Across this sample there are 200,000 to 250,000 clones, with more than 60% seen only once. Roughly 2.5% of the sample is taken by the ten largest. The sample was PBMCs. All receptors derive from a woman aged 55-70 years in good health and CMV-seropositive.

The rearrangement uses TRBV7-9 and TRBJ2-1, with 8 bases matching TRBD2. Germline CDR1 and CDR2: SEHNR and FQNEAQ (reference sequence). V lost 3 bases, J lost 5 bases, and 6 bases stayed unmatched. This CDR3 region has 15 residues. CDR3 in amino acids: CASSFPGLENNEQFF. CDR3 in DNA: TGTGCCAGCAGCTTTCCGGGACTAGAGAACAATGAGCAGTTCTTC.

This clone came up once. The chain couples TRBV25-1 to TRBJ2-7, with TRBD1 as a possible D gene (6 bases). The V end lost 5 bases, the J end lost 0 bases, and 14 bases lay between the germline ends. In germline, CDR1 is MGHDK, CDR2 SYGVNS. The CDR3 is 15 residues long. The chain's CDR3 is CASSNPGTLSYEQYF. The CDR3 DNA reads TGTGCCAGCAGTAATCCCGGGACACTCTCCTACGAGCAGTACTTC.

CDR3 sequence: CASSRNPGTGWEEKLFF. The CDR3 DNA reads TGTGCCAGCTCACGCAATCCCGGGACAGGTTGGGAAGAAAAACTGTTTTTT. The gene calls are TRBV18 and TRBJ1-4, with 8 positions matching TRBD1. The ends lost 4 bases at V and 8 bases at J; junction bases unmatched: 15. CDR3 size: 17 residues. Germline lookup yields CDR1 KGHSH and CDR2 LQKENI. Supplemented by reference TRBV18 and TRBJ1-4, the full variable domain reads NAGVMQNPRHLVRRRGQEARLRCSPMKGHSHVYWYRQLPEEGLKFMVYLQKENIIDESGMPKERFSAEFPKEGPSILRIQQVVRGDSAAYFCASSRNPGTGWEEKLFFGSGTQLSVL.

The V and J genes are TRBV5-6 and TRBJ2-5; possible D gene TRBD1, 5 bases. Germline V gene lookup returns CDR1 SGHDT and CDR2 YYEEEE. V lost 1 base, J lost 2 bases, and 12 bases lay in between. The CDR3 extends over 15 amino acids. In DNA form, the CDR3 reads TGTGCCAGCAGCTTGTTTCGGCAGGGACAAGAGACCCAGTACTTC. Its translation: CASSLFRQGQETQYF.

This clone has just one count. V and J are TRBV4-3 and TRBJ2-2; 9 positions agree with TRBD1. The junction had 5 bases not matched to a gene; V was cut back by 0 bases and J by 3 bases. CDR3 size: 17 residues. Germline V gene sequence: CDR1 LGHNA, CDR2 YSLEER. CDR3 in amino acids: CASSQEFGTGYTGELFF. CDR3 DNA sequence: TGCGCCAGCAGCCAAGAATTCGGGACAGGGTACACCGGGGAGCTGTTTTTT.

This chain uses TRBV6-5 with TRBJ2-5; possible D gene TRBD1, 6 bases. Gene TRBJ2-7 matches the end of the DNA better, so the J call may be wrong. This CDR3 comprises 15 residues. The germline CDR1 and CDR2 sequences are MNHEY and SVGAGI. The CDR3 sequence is CASRPDRSSSYEQYF. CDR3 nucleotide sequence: TGTGCCAGCCGCCCGGACAGATCTAGCTCCTACGAGCAGTACTTC.

CDR3 coding DNA: TGTGCCAGCAGTGTGGACAGGGGGCTTAACTATGGCTACACCTTC. This gives the protein CASSVDRGLNYGYTF. The rearrangement uses TRBV6-5 and TRBJ1-2; 11 positions match TRBD1. This CDR3 contains 15 residues. The V segment lost 5 bases and the J segment 1 base; nucleotides outside the gene matches: 3. The germline V gene has CDR1 MNHEY and CDR2 SVGAGI.

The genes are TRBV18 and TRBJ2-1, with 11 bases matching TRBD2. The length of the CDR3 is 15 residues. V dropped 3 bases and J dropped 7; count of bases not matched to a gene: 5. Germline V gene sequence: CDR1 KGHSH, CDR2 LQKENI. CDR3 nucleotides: TGTGCCAGCTCACCCTTAGCGGGAGGGTTTAATGAGCAGTTCTTC. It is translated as CASSPLAGGFNEQFF.

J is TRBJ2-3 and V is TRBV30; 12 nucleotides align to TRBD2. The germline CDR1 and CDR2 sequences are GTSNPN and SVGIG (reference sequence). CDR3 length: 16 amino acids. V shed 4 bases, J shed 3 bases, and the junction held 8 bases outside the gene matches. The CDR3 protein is CAWTPSGGARTDTQYF. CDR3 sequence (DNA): TGTGCCTGGACCCCTAGCGGGGGGGCCCGAACAGATACGCAGTATTTT.

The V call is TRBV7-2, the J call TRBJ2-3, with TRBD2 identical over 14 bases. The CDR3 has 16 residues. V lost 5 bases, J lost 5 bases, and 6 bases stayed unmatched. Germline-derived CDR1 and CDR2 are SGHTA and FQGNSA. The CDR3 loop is CASSVRLAGGQDTQYF. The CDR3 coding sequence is TGTGCCAGCAGCGTGAGACTAGCGGGGGGGCAAGATACGCAGTATTTT.

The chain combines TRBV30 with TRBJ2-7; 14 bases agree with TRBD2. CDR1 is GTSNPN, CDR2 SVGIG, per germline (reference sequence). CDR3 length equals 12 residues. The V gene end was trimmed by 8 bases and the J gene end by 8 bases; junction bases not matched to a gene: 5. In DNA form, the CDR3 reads TGTGCCGGACTAGCGGGGGGCATAAAGCAGTACTTC. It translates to CAGLAGGIKQYF.

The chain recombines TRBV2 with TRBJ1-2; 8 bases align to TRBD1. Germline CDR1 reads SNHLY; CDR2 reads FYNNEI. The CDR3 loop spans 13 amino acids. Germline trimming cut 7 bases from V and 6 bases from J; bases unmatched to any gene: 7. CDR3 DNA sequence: TGTGCCAGCAAGAACGACAGGGGTCATGGCTACACCTTC. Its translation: CASKNDRGHGYTF.

CDR3 nucleotides: TGTGCCAGCAGCCAATCCGACAGTTTGAACACTGAAGCTTTCTTT. Translating it yields CASSQSDSLNTEAFF. The V gene is TRBV4-2, the J gene TRBJ1-1; D might be TRBD1 (5 bases). Trimming took 2 bases from V and 0 from J, leaving 10 bases between them. The CDR3 extends over 15 amino acids. Germline loops: CDR1 LGHNA, CDR2 YNFKEQ.

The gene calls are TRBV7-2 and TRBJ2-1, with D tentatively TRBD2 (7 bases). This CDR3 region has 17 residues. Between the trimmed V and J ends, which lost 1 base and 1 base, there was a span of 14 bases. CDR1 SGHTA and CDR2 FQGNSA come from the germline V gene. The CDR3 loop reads CASSLVGGAESYNEQFF. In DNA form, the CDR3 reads TGTGCCAGCAGCTTAGTGGGGGGGGCCGAGTCCTACAATGAGCAGTTCTTC.

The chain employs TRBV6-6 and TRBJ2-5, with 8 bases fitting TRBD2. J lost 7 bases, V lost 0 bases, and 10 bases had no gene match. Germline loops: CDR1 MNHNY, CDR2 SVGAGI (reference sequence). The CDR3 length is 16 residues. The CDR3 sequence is CASSYSAGARGGTQYF. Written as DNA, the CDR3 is TGTGCCAGCAGTTACTCTGCGGGAGCTCGGGGGGGGACCCAGTACTTC.

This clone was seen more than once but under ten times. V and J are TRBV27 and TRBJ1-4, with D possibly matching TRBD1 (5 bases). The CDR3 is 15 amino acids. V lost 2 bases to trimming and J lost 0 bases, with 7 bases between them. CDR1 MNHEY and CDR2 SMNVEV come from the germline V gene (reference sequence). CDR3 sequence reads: CASSLQGSTNEKLFF. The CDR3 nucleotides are TGTGCCAGCAGTTTACAGGGATCAACTAATGAAAAACTGTTTTTT.

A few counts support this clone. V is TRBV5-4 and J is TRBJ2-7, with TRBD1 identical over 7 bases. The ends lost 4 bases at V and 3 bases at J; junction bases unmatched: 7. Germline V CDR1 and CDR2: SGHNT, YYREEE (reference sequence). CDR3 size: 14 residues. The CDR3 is CASSRTGVFYEQYF. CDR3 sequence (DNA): TGTGCCAGCAGCCGCACAGGGGTCTTCTACGAGCAGTACTTC. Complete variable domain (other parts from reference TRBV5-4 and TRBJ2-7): ETGVTQSPTHLIKTRGQQVTLRCSSQSGHNTVSWYQQALGQGPQFIFQYYREEENGRGNFPPRFSGLQFPNYSSELNVNALELDDSALYLCASSRTGVFYEQYFGPGTRLTVT.

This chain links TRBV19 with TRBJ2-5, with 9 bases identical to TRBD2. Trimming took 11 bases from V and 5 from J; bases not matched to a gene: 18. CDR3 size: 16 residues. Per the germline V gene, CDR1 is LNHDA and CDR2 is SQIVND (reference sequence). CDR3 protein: CASRTRSGRWSETQYF. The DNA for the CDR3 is TGTGCCTCCCGAACCCGTAGCGGGAGATGGTCGGAGACCCAGTACTTC.

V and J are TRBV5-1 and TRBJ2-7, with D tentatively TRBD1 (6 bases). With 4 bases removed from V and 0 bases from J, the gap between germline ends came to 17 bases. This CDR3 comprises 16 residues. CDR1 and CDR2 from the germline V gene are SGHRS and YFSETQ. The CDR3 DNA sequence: TGCGCCAGCAGCACGAACCCCGCGGACAGCTCCTACGAGCAGTACTTC. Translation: CASSTNPADSSYEQYF.

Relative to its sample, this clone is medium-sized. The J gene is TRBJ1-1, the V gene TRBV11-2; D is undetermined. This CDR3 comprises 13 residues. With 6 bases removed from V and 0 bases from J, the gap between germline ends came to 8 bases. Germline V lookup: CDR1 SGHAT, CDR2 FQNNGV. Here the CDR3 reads CASRVEMNTEAFF. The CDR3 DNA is TGTGCCAGCAGGGTTGAGATGAACACTGAAGCTTTCTTT.

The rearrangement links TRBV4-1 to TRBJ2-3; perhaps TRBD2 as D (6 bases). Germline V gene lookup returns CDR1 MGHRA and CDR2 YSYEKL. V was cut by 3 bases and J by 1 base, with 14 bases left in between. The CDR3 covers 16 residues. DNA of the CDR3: TGCGCCAGCAGCCAGAGCCAGCGGGTGGGCACAGATACGCAGTATTTT. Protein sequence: CASSQSQRVGTDTQYF.

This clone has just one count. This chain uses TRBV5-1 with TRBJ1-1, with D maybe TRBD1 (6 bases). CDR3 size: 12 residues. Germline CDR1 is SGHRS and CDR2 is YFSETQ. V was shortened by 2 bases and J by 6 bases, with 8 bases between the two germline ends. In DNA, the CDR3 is TGCGCCAGCAGCTTTCAGGGGTCTGAAGCTTTCTTT. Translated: CASSFQGSEAFF.